Presented here are 23 T cell receptor beta chains from one specimen sequenced in a study of OX40 agonist ivuxolimab in advanced cancers. Library prep was done by the immunoSEQ multiplex PCR assay. TCRdb mirrors the immuneACCESS table, restricted to in-frame sequences. Some clones are absent from its copies; in checked studies, under half trace to an unresolved V gene, and the reason for the others is unknown. This sample lists approximately 57,000 clones; about 83% were detected once. Of the sample, about 3.1% is held by the ten largest clones. The specimen was CD4+ or CD8+ T cells sorted from blood, collected in a trial of the OX40 agonist ivuxolimab. The receptors shown here come from an adult with an advanced solid tumor such as melanoma, head and neck, liver or kidney cancer.

This clone has a handful of counts. This sequence joins TRBV6-5 and TRBJ2-5; possible D gene TRBD2, 5 bases. Germline assignment: CDR1 MNHEY and CDR2 SVGAGI. The CDR3 length is 13 residues. The V gene lost 2 bases and the J gene lost 3 bases, with 7 bases spanning the gap. CDR3 sequence: CASSYGREETQYF. The CDR3 nucleotides read TGTGCCAGCAGTTACGGGCGGGAAGAGACCCAGTACTTC.

The chain combines TRBV6-1 with TRBJ1-1, with D tentatively TRBD1 (5 bases). The CDR3 runs to 15 residues. The germline V and J ends were trimmed by 3 bases and 0 bases, with 11 bases remaining between them. Germline CDR1 is MNHNS and CDR2 is SASEGT. CDR3 residues: CASSESGGVNTEAFF. The CDR3 DNA is TGTGCCAGCAGTGAGTCTGGGGGGGTGAACACTGAAGCTTTCTTT.

The V gene is TRBV10-3, the J gene TRBJ2-1; a weak D match, TRBD1 (6 bases). CDR3 length: 15 residues. The ends were cut back, 6 bases at V and 2 bases at J, with 14 bases in the middle. Looked up from germline, CDR1 is ENHRY and CDR2 is SYGVKD. DNA for the CDR3: TGTGCCATCAGCTCCAAGACAGGTACCTACAATGAGCAGTTCTTC. Its protein product is CAISSKTGTYNEQFF.

The J gene is TRBJ1-5, the V gene TRBV5-1; D gene uncertain. Germline V lookup: CDR1 SGHRS, CDR2 YFSETQ. The CDR3 loop spans 16 amino acids. V was trimmed by 0 bases and J by 3 bases, leaving 13 bases between them. The CDR3 region is CASSLGPAGDNQPQHF. The CDR3 DNA reads as TGCGCCAGCAGCTTGGGGCCAGCCGGGGACAATCAGCCCCAGCATTTT.

This chain uses TRBV10-3 with TRBJ2-1, with 14 bases that match TRBD2. The J segment lost 7 bases and the V segment lost 3 bases, leaving 2 bases of the junction unmatched. The germline CDR1 and CDR2 sequences are ENHRY and SYGVKD. The CDR3 contains 15 residues. CDR3 DNA sequence: TGTGCCATCAGTGAATGGACTAGCGGGAGGAATGAGCAGTTCTTC. Translated: CAISEWTSGRNEQFF.

The rearrangement joins TRBV6-6 to TRBJ2-2; 8 bases agree with TRBD2. The junction had 6 bases not matched to a gene; V was cut back by 6 bases and J by 6 bases. In germline, CDR1 is MNHNY, CDR2 SVGAGI (reference sequence). The CDR3 consists of 14 residues. This CDR3 is CASRLPAGAGELFF. CDR3 DNA: TGTGCCAGCAGACTTCCAGCGGGAGCCGGGGAGCTGTTTTTT.

The chain employs TRBV7-9 and TRBJ2-5; no clear D. The length of the CDR3 is 19 residues. Per the germline V gene, CDR1 is SEHNR and CDR2 is FQNEAQ (reference sequence). The V gene lost 6 bases and the J gene lost 0 bases, with 26 bases spanning the gap. CDR3 loop: CASRPVGRRSKNHQETQYF. For the CDR3, the DNA is TGTGCCAGCAGACCCGTCGGACGGCGTAGCAAAAACCACCAAGAGACCCAGTACTTC.

The V and J genes are TRBV5-1 and TRBJ2-7, with 12 positions matching TRBD1. CDR1 is SGHRS and CDR2 is YFSETQ in the germline V gene. J was trimmed by 5 bases and V by 5 bases; bases with no gene match: 5. This CDR3 region has 14 residues. CDR3 residues: CASRTGTGGHEQYF. The CDR3 region has the DNA TGCGCCAGCAGGACCGGGACAGGGGGCCACGAGCAGTACTTC.

This clone has just a few counts. J is TRBJ2-4 and V is TRBV7-2; D ambiguous. The V and J ends lost 1 base and 1 base respectively, with 14 bases between them. Germline-derived CDR1 and CDR2 are SGHTA and FQGNSA. This CDR3 has 17 residues. This CDR3 reads CASSLVATSTAKNIQYF. As DNA, the CDR3 is TGTGCCAGCAGCTTAGTGGCAACCAGTACGGCCAAAAACATTCAGTACTTC.

The chain is built from TRBV5-4 and TRBJ2-1, with TRBD2 identical over 10 bases. J lost 10 bases, V lost 4 bases, and 11 bases had no gene match. CDR3 size: 15 residues. The germline CDR1 and CDR2 sequences are SGHNT and YYREEE (reference sequence). CDR3 protein: CASSPVGSGGAEQFF. In nucleotides, the CDR3 is TGTGCCAGCAGCCCGGTAGGGAGCGGGGGGGCGGAGCAGTTCTTC.

This chain links TRBV6-5 with TRBJ1-1; 9 nucleotides match TRBD1. The trim removed 2 bases at V and 5 bases at J, leaving 3 bases unmatched. The germline gives CDR1 MNHEY, CDR2 SVGAGI. The CDR3 is 14 residues long. CDR3 DNA: TGTGCCAGCAGTTACGGAGGGACAGGGACTGAAGCTTTCTTT. Its translation is CASSYGGTGTEAFF.

This sequence joins TRBV6-1 and TRBJ1-2; tentatively, D is TRBD1 (5 bases). Germline V lookup: CDR1 MNHNS, CDR2 SASEGT. The CDR3 has 13 residues. The V end lost 2 bases, the J end lost 5 bases, and 9 bases lay between the germline ends. CDR3 DNA sequence: TGTGCCAGCAGTGAACGACAGACTTATGGCTACACCTTC. Translating gives CASSERQTYGYTF.

V usage is TRBV5-6 and J usage is TRBJ1-5; D is perhaps TRBD1 (5 bases). Germline loops: CDR1 SGHDT, CDR2 YYEEEE. The CDR3 runs 14 residues. V was clipped by 6 bases and J by 7 bases, with 17 bases between them. CDR3 in DNA: TGTGCCAGCACTAACTGGGGGGTGTTGCAGCCCCAGCATTTT. Translation gives CASTNWGVLQPQHF. Full variable domain (missing parts from reference TRBV5-6 and TRBJ1-5): DAGVTQSPTHLIKTRGQQVTLRCSPKSGHDTVSWYQQALGQGPQFIFQYYEEEERQRGNFPDRFSGHQFPNYSSELNVNALLLGDSALYLCASTNWGVLQPQHFGDGTRLSIL.

The J gene is TRBJ1-5, the V gene TRBV25-1; no clear D. Germline CDR1 is MGHDK and CDR2 is SYGVNS. The germline V and J ends were trimmed by 7 bases and 0 bases, with 16 bases remaining between them. CDR3 size: 16 residues. The CDR3: CASIKPGGISNQPQHF. CDR3 DNA: TGTGCCAGCATCAAACCGGGAGGAATTAGCAATCAGCCCCAGCATTTT.

The chain employs TRBV7-2 and TRBJ1-2; D may be TRBD1 (6 bases). The V gene lost 3 bases and the J gene lost 7 bases, with 15 bases spanning the gap. This CDR3 is 14 amino acids long. The germline gives CDR1 SGHTA, CDR2 FQGNSA. CDR3 residues: CASSLGGPAGGYTF. CDR3 nucleotides: TGTGCCAGCAGCTTGGGGGGCCCAGCCGGTGGCTACACCTTC.

The chain couples TRBV18 to TRBJ1-2; no reliable D call. Germline assignment: CDR1 KGHSH and CDR2 LQKENI. Trimming cost V 3 bases and J 2 bases, with 10 bases left between them. CDR3 size: 14 residues. CDR3 bases: TGTGCCAGCTCACCGGACGCTGAGAACTATGGCTACACCTTC. Its protein product is CASSPDAENYGYTF.

J is TRBJ1-2 and V is TRBV5-1, with D hard to call. With 4 bases removed from V and 8 bases from J, the gap between germline ends came to 18 bases. The length of the CDR3 is 14 residues. CDR1 is SGHRS, CDR2 YFSETQ, per germline. In DNA form, the CDR3 reads TGCGCCAGCAGCCCAACCCCCGGCTCTGGAGGCTACACCTTC. This gives the protein CASSPTPGSGGYTF.

The chain has TRBV28 and TRBJ2-7; 9 bases map to TRBD2. The trim removed 4 bases at V and 3 bases at J, leaving 7 bases unmatched. CDR1 is MDHEN, CDR2 SYDVKM, per germline. The CDR3 has 15 residues. The CDR3 sequence: CASSSRGGSLYEQYF. CDR3 coding DNA: TGTGCCAGCAGTTCGCGGGGGGGATCCCTCTACGAGCAGTACTTC.

The V gene is TRBV7-2, the J gene TRBJ1-2; TRBD1 might be the D (5 bases). Looked up from germline, CDR1 is SGHTA and CDR2 is FQGNSA. The V end was cut by 3 bases, the J end by 3 bases, with 8 bases between. This CDR3 contains 13 residues. The CDR3, as DNA: TGTGCCAGCAGCTTGGGGGGGGACTATGGCTACACCTTC. Translated: CASSLGGDYGYTF.

The rearrangement uses TRBV6-1 and TRBJ1-4, with 10 bases identical to TRBD1. V lost 7 bases and J lost 7; bases outside the gene matches: 6. The germline V gene encodes CDR1 MNHNS and CDR2 SASEGT. This CDR3 region has 14 residues. CDR3 DNA sequence: TGTGCCAGCAAAACCGGGACAGGGGCTGAAAAACTGTTTTTT. This sequence encodes CASKTGTGAEKLFF.

This clone was counted a few times. The chain employs TRBV9 and TRBJ2-5; D not resolved. The CDR3 extends over 13 amino acids. Germline V gene data show CDR1 as SGDLS and CDR2 as YYNGEE. Trimming shortened V by 0 bases and J by 2 bases, and 5 bases separated the two germline ends. CDR3 sequence: CASSVAAQETQYF. In DNA, the CDR3 is TGTGCCAGCAGCGTAGCGGCACAAGAGACCCAGTACTTC.

This chain uses TRBV2 with TRBJ1-5; 7 positions match TRBD1. There are 14 residues in the CDR3. V lost 8 bases and J lost 7; bases outside the gene matches: 11. Germline V gives CDR1 SNHLY, CDR2 FYNNEI. As DNA, the CDR3 is TGTGCCAGCCAGGGGGGCGGGGCCGGACAGCCCCAGCATTTT. This translates into CASQGGGAGQPQHF. Filled out from reference TRBV2 and TRBJ1-5, the complete variable domain reads EPEVTQTPSHQVTQMGQEVILRCVPISNHLYFYWYRQILGQKVEFLVSFYNNEISEKSEIFDDQFSVERPDGSNFTLKIRSTKLEDSAMYFCASQGGGAGQPQHFGDGTRLSIL.

The rearrangement joins TRBV5-3 to TRBJ1-1; a possible D gene is TRBD1 (5 bases). TRBV5-3 is annotated as an ORF whose role is uncertain. The V gene lost 0 bases and the J gene lost 5 bases, with 11 bases spanning the gap. The CDR3 is made up of 14 amino acids. CDR3 in DNA: TGTGCCAGAAGCTTGGCCGGGGCCGGGACTGAAGCTTTCTTT. Its translation: CARSLAGAGTEAFF.